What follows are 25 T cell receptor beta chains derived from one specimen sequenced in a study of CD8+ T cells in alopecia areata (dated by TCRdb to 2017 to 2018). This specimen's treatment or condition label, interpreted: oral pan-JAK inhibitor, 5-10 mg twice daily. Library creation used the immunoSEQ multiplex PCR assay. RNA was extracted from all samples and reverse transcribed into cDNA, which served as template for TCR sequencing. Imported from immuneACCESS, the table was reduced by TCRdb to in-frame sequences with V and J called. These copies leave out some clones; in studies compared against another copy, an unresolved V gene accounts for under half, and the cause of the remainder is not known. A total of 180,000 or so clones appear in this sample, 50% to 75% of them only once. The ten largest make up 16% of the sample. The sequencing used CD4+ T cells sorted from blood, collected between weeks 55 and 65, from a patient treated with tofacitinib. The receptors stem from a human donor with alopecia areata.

This CDR3 reads CSVDQQGDEQYF. CDR3 sequence (DNA): TGCAGCGTTGACCAACAGGGTGACGAGCAGTACTTC. The chain uses TRBV29-1 and TRBJ2-5; weak D call: TRBD1 (6 bases). Judging by the DNA end, TRBJ2-7 fits better; the J call may be wrong. Germline CDR1 SQVTM, CDR2 ANQGSEA. There are 12 residues in the CDR3.

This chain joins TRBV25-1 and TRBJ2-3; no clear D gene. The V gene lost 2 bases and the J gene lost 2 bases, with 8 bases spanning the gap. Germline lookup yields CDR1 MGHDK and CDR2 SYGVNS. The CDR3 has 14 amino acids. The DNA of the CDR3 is TGTGCCAGCAGTGAACCCCGGAACACAGATACGCAGTATTTT. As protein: CASSEPRNTDTQYF. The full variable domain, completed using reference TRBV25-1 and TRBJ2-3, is EADIYQTPRYLVIGTGKKITLECSQTMGHDKMYWYQQDPGMELHLIHYSYGVNSTEKGDLSSESTVSRIRTEHFPLTLESARPSHTSQYLCASSEPRNTDTQYFGPGTRLTVL.

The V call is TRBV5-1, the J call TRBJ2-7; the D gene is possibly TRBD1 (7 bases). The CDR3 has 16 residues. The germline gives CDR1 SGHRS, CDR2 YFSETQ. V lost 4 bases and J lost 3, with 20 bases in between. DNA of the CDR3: TGCGCCAGCAGCCTTGCCGCGGGACAGAACTACTACGAGCAGTACTTC. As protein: CASSLAAGQNYYEQYF.

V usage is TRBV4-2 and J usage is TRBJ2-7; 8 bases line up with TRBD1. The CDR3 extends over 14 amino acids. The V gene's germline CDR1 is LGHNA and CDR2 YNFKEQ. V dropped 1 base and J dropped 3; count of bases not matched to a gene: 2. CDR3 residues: CASSQGTGNYEQYF. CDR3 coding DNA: TGTGCCAGCAGCCAAGGGACAGGGAACTACGAGCAGTACTTC.

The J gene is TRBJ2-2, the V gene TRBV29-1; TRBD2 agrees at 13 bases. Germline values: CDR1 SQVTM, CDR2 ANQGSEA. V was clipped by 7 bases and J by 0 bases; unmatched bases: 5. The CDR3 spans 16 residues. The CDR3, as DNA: TGCAGCGCCGGGACTAGCGGGGCCGCGAACACCGGGGAGCTGTTTTTT. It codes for CSAGTSGAANTGELFF.

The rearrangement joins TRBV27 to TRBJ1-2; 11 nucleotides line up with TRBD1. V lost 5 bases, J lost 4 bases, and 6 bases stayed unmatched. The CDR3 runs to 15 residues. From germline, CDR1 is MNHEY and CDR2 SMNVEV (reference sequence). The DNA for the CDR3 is TGTGCCAGCAGTACCCGGGACAGGGGGGGCTATGGCTACACCTTC. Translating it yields CASSTRDRGGYGYTF.

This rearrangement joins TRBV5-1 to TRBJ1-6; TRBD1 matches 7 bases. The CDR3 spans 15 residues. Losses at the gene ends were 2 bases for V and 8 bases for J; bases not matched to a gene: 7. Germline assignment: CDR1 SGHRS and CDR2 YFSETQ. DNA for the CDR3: TGCGCCAGCAGCTTAAACAGGGGAACGGATTCACCCCTCCACTTT. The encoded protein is CASSLNRGTDSPLHF.

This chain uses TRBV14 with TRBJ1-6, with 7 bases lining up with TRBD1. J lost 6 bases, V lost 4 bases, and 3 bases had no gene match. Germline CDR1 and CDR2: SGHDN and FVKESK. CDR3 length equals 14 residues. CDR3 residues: CASSRDRANSPLHF. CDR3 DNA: TGTGCCAGCAGCCGGGACAGAGCTAATTCACCCCTCCACTTT.

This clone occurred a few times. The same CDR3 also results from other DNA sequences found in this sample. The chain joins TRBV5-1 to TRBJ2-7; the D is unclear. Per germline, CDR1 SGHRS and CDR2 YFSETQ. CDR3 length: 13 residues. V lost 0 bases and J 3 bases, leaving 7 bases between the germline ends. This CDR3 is CASSLALSYEQYF. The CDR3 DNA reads TGCGCCAGCAGCTTGGCTTTGAGCTACGAGCAGTACTTC.

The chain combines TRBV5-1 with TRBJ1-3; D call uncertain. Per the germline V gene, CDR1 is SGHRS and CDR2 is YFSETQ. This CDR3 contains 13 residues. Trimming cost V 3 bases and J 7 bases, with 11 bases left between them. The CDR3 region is CASSSERGNTIYF. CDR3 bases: TGCGCCAGCAGCTCCGAGCGTGGGAACACCATATATTTT.

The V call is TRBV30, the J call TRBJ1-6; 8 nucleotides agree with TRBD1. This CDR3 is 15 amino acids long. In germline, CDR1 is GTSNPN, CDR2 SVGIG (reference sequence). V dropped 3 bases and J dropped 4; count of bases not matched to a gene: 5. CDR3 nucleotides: TGTGCCTGGAGATCCCAGGGGGCGTATAATTCACCCCTCCACTTT. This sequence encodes CAWRSQGAYNSPLHF.

Here the CDR3 DNA reads TGTGCCAGCAGTTACGAGGTGGCAAGAAACACCGGGGAGCTGTTTTTT. This codes for CASSYEVARNTGELFF. This chain connects TRBV6-5 to TRBJ2-2; no reliable D call. The CDR3 has 16 residues. V was trimmed by 2 bases and J by 2 bases, leaving 12 bases between them. CDR1 and CDR2 from the germline V gene are MNHEY and SVGAGI.

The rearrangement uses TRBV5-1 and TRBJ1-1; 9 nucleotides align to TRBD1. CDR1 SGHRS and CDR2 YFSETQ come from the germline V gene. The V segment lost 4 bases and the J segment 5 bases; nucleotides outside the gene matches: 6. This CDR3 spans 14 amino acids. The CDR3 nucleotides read TGCGCCAGCAGCGAAATGACAGGGGGTACTGAAGCTTTCTTT. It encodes CASSEMTGGTEAFF.

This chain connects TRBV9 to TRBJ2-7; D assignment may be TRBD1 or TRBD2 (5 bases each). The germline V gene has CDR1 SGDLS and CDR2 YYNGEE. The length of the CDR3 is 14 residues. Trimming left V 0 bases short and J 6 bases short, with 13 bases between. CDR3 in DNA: TGTGCCAGCAGCGTAGATGAGGGGCCTGGCGAGCAGTACTTC. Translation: CASSVDEGPGEQYF.

CDR3 coding DNA: TGTGCCAGCAGTGAAGTTACCTATGGCTACACCTTC. This sequence encodes CASSEVTYGYTF. The V gene is TRBV2, the J gene TRBJ1-2; D gene unclear. Trimming left V 1 base short and J 4 bases short, with 4 bases between. The germline V gene encodes CDR1 SNHLY and CDR2 FYNNEI. The CDR3 covers 12 residues.

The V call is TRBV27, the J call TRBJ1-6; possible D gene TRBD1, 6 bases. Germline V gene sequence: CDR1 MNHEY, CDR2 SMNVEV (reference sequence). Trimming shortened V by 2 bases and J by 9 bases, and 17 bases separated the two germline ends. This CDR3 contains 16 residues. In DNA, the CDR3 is TGTGCCAGCAGTTTAGGAGGGCACAGGGTCACTTCACCCCTCCACTTT. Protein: CASSLGGHRVTSPLHF.

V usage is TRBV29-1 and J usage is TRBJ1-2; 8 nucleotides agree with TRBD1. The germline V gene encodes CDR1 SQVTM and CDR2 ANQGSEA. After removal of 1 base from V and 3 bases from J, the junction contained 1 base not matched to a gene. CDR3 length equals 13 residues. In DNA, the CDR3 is TGCAGCGTTGAAGTACAGGGGGACTATGGCTACACCTTC. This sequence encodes CSVEVQGDYGYTF.

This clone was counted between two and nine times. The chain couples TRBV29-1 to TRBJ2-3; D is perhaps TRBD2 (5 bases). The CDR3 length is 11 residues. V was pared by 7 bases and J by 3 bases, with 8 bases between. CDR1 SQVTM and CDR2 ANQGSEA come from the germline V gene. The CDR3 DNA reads TGCAGCGCCAGAGGGACAGATACGCAGTATTTT. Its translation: CSARGTDTQYF.

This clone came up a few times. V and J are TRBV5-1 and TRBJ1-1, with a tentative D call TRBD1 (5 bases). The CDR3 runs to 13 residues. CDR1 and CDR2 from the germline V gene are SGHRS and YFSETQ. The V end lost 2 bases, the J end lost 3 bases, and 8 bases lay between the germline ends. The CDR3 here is CASSLLTDTEAFF. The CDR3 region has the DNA TGCGCCAGCAGCTTATTGACAGACACTGAAGCTTTCTTT. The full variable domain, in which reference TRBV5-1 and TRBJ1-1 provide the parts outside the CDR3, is KAGVTQTPRYLIKTRGQQVTLSCSPISGHRSVSWYQQTPGQGLQFLFEYFSETQRNKGNFPGRFSGRQFSNSRSEMNVSTLELGDSALYLCASSLLTDTEAFFGQGTRLTVV.

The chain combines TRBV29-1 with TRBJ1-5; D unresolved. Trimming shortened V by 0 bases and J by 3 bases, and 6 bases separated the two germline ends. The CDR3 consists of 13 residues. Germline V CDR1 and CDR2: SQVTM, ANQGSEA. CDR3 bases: TGCAGCGTTGAAGAGGTCCCCAATCAGCCCCAGCATTTT. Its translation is CSVEEVPNQPQHF.

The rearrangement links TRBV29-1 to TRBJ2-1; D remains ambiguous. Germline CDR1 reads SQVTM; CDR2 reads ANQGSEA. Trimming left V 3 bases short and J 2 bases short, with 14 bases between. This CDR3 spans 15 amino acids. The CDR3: CSVDGVLSPYNEQFF. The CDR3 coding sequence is TGCAGCGTTGATGGGGTGTTAAGTCCCTACAATGAGCAGTTCTTC.

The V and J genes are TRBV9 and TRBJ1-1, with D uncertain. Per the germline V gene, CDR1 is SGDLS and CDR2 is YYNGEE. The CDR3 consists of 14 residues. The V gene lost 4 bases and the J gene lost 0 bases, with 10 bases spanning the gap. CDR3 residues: CASSPEIMNTEAFF. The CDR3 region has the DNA TGTGCCAGCAGCCCAGAGATTATGAACACTGAAGCTTTCTTT.

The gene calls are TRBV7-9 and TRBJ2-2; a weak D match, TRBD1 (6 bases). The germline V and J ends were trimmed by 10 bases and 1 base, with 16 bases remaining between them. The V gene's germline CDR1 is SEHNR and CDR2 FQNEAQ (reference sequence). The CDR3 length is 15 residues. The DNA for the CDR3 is TGTGCCAACATCCCCGCGGACAGGAACACCGGGGAGCTGTTTTTT. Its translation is CANIPADRNTGELFF.

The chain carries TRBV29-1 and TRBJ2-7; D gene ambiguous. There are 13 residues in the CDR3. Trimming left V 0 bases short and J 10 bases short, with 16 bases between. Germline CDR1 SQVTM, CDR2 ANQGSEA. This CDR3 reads CSVEDWFSPIQYF. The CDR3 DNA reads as TGCAGCGTTGAAGATTGGTTCAGCCCGATCCAGTACTTC.

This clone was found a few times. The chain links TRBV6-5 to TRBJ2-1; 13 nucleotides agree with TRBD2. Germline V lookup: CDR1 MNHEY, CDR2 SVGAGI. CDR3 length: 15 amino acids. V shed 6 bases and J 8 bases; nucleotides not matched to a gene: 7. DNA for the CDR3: TGTGCCAGCAGCCCTTGGACTAGCGGGGGCGATGAGCAGTTCTTC. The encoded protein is CASSPWTSGGDEQFF.